A selection of T cell receptor beta chains follows, all from one sample in a study of cytomegalovirus exposure and HLA in healthy donors. Assay: immunoSEQ multiplex PCR; the TCRdb copy retains only in-frame clones and omits some. Altogether about 120,000 clones are present, about 74% being singletons, with the ten largest covering 2.7%. Sequencing was carried out using PBMCs. Every receptor here comes from a woman in her forties in good health and CMV-seropositive. Each CDR3 is given with its conserved first and last residue. A D gene is named only where the DNA matches it firmly. For some rows the clone size is stated as once, few or many, or as a class when expanded; others skip it.

v_gene	abundance	d_gene	j_gene	CDR3aa	CDR3nt
TRBV11-2	once	TRBD1	TRBJ2-7	CASSPRQGAYEQYF	TGTGCCAGCAGCCCTAGACAGGGGGCCTACGAGCAGTACTTC
TRBV11-2	.	.	TRBJ2-5	CASSLAGFSLETQYF	TGTGCCAGCAGCTTAGCAGGGTTTTCTTTGGAGACCCAGTACTTC
TRBV7-2	.	.	TRBJ2-7	CASSYGHPDPPSF	TGTGCCAGCAGCTACGGACATCCCGACCCTCCGAGCTTC
TRBV5-4	few	TRBD1	TRBJ1-1	CASSPGTGYEAFF	TGTGCCAGCAGCCCGGGGACAGGGTATGAAGCTTTCTTT
TRBV6-1	few	TRBD1	TRBJ2-7	CASRVTGRAYEQYF	TGTGCCAGCAGGGTGACAGGGAGAGCCTACGAGCAGTACTTC
TRBV30	.	.	TRBJ2-3	CAWRTGTYNTDTQYF	TGTGCCTGGAGGACCGGGACTTACAACACAGATACGCAGTATTTT
TRBV29-1	once	TRBD1	TRBJ2-5	CSVTGDRGKRASETQYF	TGCAGCGTGACGGGGGACAGGGGGAAGCGGGCGTCTGAGACCCAGTACTTC
TRBV11-2	.	TRBD2	TRBJ2-5	CASRLAGGQETQYF	TGTGCCAGCAGACTAGCGGGAGGGCAAGAGACCCAGTACTTC
TRBV19	.	.	TRBJ2-1	CASQHRGSGAHNEQFF	TGTGCCAGTCAACACAGGGGGAGCGGGGCACACAATGAGCAGTTCTTC
TRBV5-5	.	TRBD1	TRBJ1-3	CASSPQGATGNTIYF	TGTGCCAGCAGCCCGCAGGGGGCGACTGGAAACACCATATATTTT
TRBV4-3	.	.	TRBJ1-4	CASSPQMNEKLFF	TGCGCCAGCAGCCCACAGATGAATGAAAAACTGTTTTTT
TRBV6-5	.	TRBD1	TRBJ1-1	CASSTGGTGTEAFF	TGTGCCAGCAGTACCGGGGGGACAGGAACTGAAGCTTTCTTT
TRBV10-3	few	.	TRBJ1-5	CAISDPTGWGSNQPQHF	TGTGCCATCAGTGACCCAACAGGGTGGGGAAGCAATCAGCCCCAGCATTTT
TRBV6-1	.	TRBD2	TRBJ2-7	CASGTSGLAGEQYF	TGTGCCAGCGGAACCTCGGGACTAGCAGGCGAGCAGTACTTC
TRBV7-9	.	TRBD2	TRBJ2-3	CASSLGTSGIKDTQYF	TGTGCCAGCAGCTTAGGGACTAGCGGGATCAAAGATACGCAGTATTTT
TRBV6-1	.	TRBD2	TRBJ2-5	CASSEVGRGQETQYF	TGTGCCAGCAGTGAAGTGGGGAGGGGCCAAGAGACCCAGTACTTC